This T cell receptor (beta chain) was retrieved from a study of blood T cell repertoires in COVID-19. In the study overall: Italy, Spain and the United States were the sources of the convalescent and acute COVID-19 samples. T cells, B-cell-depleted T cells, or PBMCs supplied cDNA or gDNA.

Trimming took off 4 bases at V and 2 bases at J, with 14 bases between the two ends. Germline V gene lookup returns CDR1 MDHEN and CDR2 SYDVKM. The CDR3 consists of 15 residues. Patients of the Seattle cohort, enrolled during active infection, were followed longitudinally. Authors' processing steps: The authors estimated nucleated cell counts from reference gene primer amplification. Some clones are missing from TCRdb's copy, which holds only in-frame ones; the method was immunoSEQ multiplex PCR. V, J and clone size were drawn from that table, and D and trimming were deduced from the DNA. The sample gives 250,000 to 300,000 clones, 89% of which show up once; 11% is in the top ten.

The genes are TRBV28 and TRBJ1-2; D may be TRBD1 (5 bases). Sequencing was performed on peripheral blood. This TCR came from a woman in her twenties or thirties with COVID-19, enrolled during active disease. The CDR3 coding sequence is TGTGCCAGCAGTTCCACCTACAGGATAAACTATGGCTACACCTTC. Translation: CASSSTYRINYGYTF.